A selection of T cell receptor beta chains follows, all from one sample in a study of T cell responses to AZD1222 COVID-19 vaccine. Method: immunoSEQ multiplex PCR; TCRdb's copy keeps in-frame clones and lacks some. In the table there are about 140,000 clones, approximately 87% of which are singletons. Sequencing was performed on peripheral blood, taken 28 days after the second AZD1222 dose. These receptors were obtained from an adult who received the AZD1222 COVID-19 vaccine. Each CDR3 is given with its conserved first and last residue. The D gene is left open where the match is weak. Size tells how often a clone was seen (once, few, many) or the class of an expanded clone, and some rows leave it out.

CDR3 DNA: TGTGCCAGCAGCCCCGGGGTGACTGAAGCTTTCTTT
CDR3 protein: CASSPGVTEAFF
V gene: TRBV6-5
D gene: .
clone size: .
J gene: TRBJ1-1

CDR3 DNA: TGCAGCGTGGGGGTCGCAGGGGGTAAGAATGAGCAGTTCTTC
CDR3 protein: CSVGVAGGKNEQFF
V gene: TRBV29-1
D gene: TRBD1
clone size: once
J gene: TRBJ2-1

CDR3 DNA: TGTGCCAGCAGCTTAGCGCTTATCTGGGAGAACAATCAGCCCCAGCATTTT
CDR3 protein: CASSLALIWENNQPQHF
V gene: TRBV7-8
D gene: .
clone size: .
J gene: TRBJ1-5

CDR3 DNA: TGTGCCAGCAGCCAAGATTTTGGGCCCGAGCAGTTCTTC
CDR3 protein: CASSQDFGPEQFF
V gene: TRBV3-1/TRBV3-2
D gene: .
clone size: .
J gene: TRBJ2-1

CDR3 DNA: TGCAGTGCTAGTAGGCAGGGTGGTGATGGCTACACCTTC
CDR3 protein: CSASRQGGDGYTF
V gene: TRBV20-1
D gene: .
clone size: .
J gene: TRBJ1-2

CDR3 DNA: TGCGCCAGCAGCGCCAGAGCTGCGAACACTGAAGCTTTCTTT
CDR3 protein: CASSARAANTEAFF
V gene: TRBV5-1
D gene: .
clone size: .
J gene: TRBJ1-1

CDR3 DNA: TGTGCCAGCAGCCCCGACGGGTCCGGGTACAATGAGCAGTTCTTC
CDR3 protein: CASSPDGSGYNEQFF
V gene: TRBV3-1/TRBV3-2
D gene: .
clone size: .
J gene: TRBJ2-1

CDR3 DNA: TGTGCCAGTAGTATTGGGGGCTGGTTTGGCTACGAGCAGTACTTC
CDR3 protein: CASSIGGWFGYEQYF
V gene: TRBV19
D gene: .
clone size: once
J gene: TRBJ2-7

CDR3 DNA: TGCGCCAGCAGCCAAGACCCCGGACAGGGAACTAACTATGGCTACACCTTC
CDR3 protein: CASSQDPGQGTNYGYTF
V gene: TRBV4-1
D gene: TRBD1
clone size: .
J gene: TRBJ1-2

CDR3 DNA: TGTGCCAGCAGCCCCCGGGACAGCCACACCGGGGAGCTGTTTTTT
CDR3 protein: CASSPRDSHTGELFF
V gene: TRBV7-9
D gene: TRBD1
clone size: .
J gene: TRBJ2-2